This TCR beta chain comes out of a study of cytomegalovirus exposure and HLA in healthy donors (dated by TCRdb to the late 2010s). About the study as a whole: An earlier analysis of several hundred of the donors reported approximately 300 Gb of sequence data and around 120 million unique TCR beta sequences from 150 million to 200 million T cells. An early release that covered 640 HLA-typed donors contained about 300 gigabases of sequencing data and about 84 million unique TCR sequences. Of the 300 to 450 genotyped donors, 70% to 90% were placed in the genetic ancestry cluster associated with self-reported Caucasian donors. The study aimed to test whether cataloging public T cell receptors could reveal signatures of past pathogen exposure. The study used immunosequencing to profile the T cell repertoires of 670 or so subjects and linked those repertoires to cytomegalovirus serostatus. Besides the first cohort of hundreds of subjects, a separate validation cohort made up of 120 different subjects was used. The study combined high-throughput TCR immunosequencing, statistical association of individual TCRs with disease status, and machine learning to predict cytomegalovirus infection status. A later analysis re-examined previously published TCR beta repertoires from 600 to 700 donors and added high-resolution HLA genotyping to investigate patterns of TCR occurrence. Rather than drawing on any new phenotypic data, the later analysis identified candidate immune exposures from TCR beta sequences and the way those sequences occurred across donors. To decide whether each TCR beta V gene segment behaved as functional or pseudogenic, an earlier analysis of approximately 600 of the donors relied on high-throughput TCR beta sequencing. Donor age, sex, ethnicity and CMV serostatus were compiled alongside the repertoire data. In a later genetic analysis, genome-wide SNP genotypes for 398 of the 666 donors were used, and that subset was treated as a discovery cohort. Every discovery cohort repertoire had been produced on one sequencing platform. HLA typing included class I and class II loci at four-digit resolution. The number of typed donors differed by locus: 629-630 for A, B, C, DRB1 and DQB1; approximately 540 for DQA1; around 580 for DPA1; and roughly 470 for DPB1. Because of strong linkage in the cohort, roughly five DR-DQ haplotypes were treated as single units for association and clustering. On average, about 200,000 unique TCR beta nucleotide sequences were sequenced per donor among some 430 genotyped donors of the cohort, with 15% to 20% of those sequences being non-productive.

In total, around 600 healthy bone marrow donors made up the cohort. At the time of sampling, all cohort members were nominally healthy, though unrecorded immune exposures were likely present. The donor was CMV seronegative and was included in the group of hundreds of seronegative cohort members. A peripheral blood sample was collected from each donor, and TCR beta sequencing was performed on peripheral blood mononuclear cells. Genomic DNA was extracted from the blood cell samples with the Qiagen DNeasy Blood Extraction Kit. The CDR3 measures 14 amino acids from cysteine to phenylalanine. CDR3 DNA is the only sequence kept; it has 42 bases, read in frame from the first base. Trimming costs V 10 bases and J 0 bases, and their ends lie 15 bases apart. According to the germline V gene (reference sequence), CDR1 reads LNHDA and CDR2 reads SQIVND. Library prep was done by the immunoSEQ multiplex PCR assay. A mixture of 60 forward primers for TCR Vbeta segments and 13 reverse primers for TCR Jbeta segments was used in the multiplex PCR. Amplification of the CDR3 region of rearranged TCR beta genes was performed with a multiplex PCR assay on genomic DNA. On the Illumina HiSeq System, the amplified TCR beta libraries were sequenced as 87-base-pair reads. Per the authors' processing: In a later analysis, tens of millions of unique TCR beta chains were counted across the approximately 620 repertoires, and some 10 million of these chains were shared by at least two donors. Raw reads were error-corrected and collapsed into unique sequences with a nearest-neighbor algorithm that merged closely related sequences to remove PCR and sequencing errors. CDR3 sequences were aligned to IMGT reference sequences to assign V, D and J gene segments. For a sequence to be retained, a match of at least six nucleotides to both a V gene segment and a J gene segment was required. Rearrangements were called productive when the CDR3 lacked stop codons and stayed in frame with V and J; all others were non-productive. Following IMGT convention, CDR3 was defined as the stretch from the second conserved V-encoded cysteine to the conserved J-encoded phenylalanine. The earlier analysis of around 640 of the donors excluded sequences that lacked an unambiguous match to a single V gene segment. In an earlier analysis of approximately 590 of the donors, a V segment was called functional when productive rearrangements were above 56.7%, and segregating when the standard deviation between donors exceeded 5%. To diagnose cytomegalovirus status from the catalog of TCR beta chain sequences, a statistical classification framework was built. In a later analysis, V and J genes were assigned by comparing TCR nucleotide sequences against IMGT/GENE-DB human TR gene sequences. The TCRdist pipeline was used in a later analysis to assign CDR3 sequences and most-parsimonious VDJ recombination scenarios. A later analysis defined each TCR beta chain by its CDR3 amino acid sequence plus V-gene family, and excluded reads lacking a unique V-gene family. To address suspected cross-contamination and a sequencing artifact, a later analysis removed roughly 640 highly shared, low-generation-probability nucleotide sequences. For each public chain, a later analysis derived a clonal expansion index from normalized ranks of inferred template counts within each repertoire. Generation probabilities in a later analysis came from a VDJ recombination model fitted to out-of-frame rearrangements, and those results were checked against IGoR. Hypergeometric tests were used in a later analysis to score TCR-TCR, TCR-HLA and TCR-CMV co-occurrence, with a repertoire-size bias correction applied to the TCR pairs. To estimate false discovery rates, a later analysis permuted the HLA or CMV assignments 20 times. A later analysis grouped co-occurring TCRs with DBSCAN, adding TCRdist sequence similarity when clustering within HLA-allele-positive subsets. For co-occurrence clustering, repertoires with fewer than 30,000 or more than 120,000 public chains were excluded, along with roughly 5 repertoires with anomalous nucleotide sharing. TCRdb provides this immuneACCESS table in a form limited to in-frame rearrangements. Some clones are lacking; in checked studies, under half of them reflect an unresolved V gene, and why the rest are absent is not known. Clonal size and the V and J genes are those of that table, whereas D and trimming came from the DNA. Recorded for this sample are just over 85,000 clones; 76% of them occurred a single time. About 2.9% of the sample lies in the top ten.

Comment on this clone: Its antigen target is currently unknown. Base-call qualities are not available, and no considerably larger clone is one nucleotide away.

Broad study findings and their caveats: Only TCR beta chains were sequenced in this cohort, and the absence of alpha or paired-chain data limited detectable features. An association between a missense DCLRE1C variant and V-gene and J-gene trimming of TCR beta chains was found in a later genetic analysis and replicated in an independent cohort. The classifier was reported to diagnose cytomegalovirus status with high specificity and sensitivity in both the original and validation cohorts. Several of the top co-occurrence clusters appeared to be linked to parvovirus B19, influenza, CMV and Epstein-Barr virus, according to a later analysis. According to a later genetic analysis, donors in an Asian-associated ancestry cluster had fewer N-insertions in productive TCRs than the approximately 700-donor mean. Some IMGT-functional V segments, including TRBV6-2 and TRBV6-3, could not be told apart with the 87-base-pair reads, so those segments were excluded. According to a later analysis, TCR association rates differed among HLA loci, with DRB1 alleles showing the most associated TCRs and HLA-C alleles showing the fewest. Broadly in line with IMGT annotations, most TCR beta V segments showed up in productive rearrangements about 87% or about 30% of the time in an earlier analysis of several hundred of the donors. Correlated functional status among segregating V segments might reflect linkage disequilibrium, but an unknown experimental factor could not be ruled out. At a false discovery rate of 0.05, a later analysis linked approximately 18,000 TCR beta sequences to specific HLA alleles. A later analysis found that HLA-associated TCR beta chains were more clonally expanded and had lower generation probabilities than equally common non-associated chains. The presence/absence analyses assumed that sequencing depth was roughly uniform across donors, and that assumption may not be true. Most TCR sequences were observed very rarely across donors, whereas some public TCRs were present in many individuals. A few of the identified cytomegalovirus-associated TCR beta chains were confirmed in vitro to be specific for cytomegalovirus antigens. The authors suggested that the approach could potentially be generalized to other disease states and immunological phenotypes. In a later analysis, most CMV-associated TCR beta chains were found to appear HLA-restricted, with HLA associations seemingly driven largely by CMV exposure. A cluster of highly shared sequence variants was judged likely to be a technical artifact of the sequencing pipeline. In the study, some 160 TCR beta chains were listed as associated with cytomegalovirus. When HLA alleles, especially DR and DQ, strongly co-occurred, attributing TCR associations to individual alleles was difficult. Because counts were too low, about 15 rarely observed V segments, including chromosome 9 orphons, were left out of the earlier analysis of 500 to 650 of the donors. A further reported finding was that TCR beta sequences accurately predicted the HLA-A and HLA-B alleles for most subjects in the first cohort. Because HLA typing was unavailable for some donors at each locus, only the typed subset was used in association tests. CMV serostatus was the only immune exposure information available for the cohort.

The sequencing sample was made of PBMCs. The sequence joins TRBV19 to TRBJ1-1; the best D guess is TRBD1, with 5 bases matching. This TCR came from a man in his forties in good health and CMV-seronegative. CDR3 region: CATVRQGMNTEAFF. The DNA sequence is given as TGTGCCACGGTCCGTCAGGGAATGAACACTGAAGCTTTCTTT.